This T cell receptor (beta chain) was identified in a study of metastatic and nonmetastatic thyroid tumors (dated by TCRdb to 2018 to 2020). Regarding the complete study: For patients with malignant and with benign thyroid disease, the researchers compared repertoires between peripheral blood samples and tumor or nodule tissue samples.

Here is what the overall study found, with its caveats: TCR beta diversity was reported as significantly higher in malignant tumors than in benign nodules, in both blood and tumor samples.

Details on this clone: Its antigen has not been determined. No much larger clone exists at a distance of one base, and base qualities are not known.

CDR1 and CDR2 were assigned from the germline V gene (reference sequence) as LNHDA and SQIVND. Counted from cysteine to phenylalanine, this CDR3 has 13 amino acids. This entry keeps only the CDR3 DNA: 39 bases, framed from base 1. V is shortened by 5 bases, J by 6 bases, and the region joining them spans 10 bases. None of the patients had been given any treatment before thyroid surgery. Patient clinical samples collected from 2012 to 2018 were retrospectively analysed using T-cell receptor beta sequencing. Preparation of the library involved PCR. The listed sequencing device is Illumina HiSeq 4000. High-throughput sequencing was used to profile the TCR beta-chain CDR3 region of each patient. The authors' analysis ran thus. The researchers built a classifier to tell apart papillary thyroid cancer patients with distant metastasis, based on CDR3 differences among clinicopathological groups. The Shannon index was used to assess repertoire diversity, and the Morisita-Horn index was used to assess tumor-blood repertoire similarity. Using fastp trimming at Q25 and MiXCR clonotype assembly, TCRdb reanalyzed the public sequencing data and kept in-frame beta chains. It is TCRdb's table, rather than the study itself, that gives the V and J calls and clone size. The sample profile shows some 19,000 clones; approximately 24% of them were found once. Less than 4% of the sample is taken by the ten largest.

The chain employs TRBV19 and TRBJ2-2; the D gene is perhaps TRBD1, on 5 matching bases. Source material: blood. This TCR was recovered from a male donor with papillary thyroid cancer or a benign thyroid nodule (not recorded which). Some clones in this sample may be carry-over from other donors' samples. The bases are TGTGCCAGTAGTCAGGGAACGTCCGGGGAGCTGTTTTTT. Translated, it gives CASSQGTSGELFF.